The 2 T cell receptor beta chains below were found in one sample sequenced in a study of cytotoxic CD8 clonotypes in ibrutinib-treated CLL (dated by TCRdb to about 2021). The method behind the library was the immunoSEQ multiplex PCR assay. Here the immuneACCESS table is served through TCRdb, limited to in-frame sequences with V and J called. Missing clones are a known gap in these copies; in checked studies unresolved V genes cover under half, and the rest lacks a known reason. Across this sample there are some 63,000 clones, with 75% to 95% seen only once. Roughly 3% of the sample is in the top ten clones. The time point label of this sample denotes: about twelve months on ibrutinib. The sequencing here drew on PBMCs, taken after 12 months of ibrutinib treatment. Receptors originate from a human donor with chronic lymphocytic leukemia.

V is TRBV7-9 and J is TRBJ2-7; D remains ambiguous. Looked up from germline, CDR1 is SEHNR and CDR2 is FQNEAQ (reference sequence). The V end was cut by 2 bases, the J end by 7 bases, with 9 bases between. The CDR3 sequence is 12 residues long. CDR3 bases: TGTGCCAGCAGCTTATTAGTATGGGAGCAGTACTTC. Translation gives CASSLLVWEQYF.

The chain has TRBV25-1 and TRBJ1-2; D unresolved. CDR3 size: 17 residues. Trimming took 0 bases from V and 2 from J, leaving 16 bases between them. The germline V gene has CDR1 MGHDK and CDR2 SYGVNS. The CDR3 is CASSEYRAGTVNYGYTF. The CDR3 DNA is TGTGCCAGCAGTGAATATAGGGCGGGCACTGTGAACTATGGCTACACCTTC.